These 3 T cell receptor beta chains were sequenced from one sample in a study of technical replicates of blood from a handful of donors. Produced via immunoSEQ multiplex PCR; TCRdb's table is partial and in-frame only. This table has roughly 70,000 clones, 94% appearing once. The sequenced material came from T cells isolated from PBMCs. These TCRs come from a human donor in good health.

This clone was seen only once. This chain joins TRBV25-1 and TRBJ2-7, with D possibly being TRBD2 (5 bases). The germline V gene encodes CDR1 MGHDK and CDR2 SYGVNS. V was cut by 5 bases and J by 6 bases, with 14 bases left in between. The CDR3 spans 13 residues. Here the CDR3 reads CASSSVLAGEQYF. As DNA, the CDR3 is TGTGCCAGCAGTTCGGTTTTGGCGGGCGAGCAGTACTTC.

This clone has a single count. The chain links TRBV6-1 to TRBJ2-7; the match to TRBD1 covers 12 bases. J was trimmed by 6 bases and V by 6 bases; bases with no gene match: 3. The CDR3 is 13 residues long. Germline-derived CDR1 and CDR2 are MNHNS and SASEGT. The CDR3 sequence is CASRGQGATEQYF. The CDR3 region has the DNA TGTGCCAGCAGGGGACAGGGGGCAACCGAGCAGTACTTC.

This chain connects TRBV9 to TRBJ1-1, with TRBD1 as a possible D gene (6 bases). The CDR3 has 15 residues. Germline CDR1 reads SGDLS; CDR2 reads YYNGEE. V lost 0 bases and J lost 4, with 13 bases in between. The CDR3 here is CASSVVGGVVTEAFF. The CDR3 DNA is TGTGCCAGCAGCGTAGTAGGGGGGGTGGTCACTGAAGCTTTCTTT.